Below, one T cell receptor beta chain is given with its context. The target antigen is unknown. The V and J ends lost 1 base and 0 bases, in that order; junction bases with no gene match: 4. The germline V gene encodes CDR1 SQVTM and CDR2 ANQGSEA. The CDR3 runs 15 residues. The assay was immunoSEQ multiplex PCR, and TCRdb's table has in-frame clones only and misses some. The repertoire holds about 82,000 clones, with under 90% as singletons. These data belong to a study of OX40 agonist ivuxolimab in advanced cancers. Study details: The patients got ivuxolimab, which is an agonistic anti-OX40 (CD134) antibody. Intravenous ivuxolimab at 0.01 to 10 mg/kg was given to patients every 2 weeks. 30% to 40% of patients had received prior checkpoint inhibitor therapy. General study points: CD8+ T cells showed, on average, more clonal expansion than CD4+ cells.

The sample was CD4+ or CD8+ T cells sorted from blood, taken in a trial of the OX40 agonist ivuxolimab. This TCR derives from an adult with an advanced solid tumor such as melanoma, head and neck, liver or kidney cancer. This chain joins TRBV29-1 and TRBJ2-3, with 7 bases lining up with TRBD2. The CDR3 sequence is CSVEGGGQSTDTQYF. Here the CDR3 DNA reads TGCAGCGTTGAAGGCGGGGGTCAAAGCACAGATACGCAGTATTTT.